These 23 T cell receptor beta chains came from one sample sequenced in a study of T-cell memory formation after mild COVID-19. TCRdb fed the 5' RACE reads into MiXCR, producing one record per CDR3 protein. The data show about 600,000 distinct CDR3 sequences, less than 25% seen once. The sample taken for sequencing was PBMCs or a T cell subset sorted from them (not recorded which). These receptors all stem from an adult woman who had mild COVID-19 (a few samples of this study predate the infection). Cell type and time point are not known.

V is TRBV5-1 and J is TRBJ2-6; the match to TRBD1 covers 10 bases. CDR1 and CDR2 from the germline V gene are SGHRS and YFSETQ. Unmatched junction bases numbered 11, after V lost 5 bases and J lost 0 bases. The CDR3 is 19 amino acids. Written as DNA, the CDR3 is TGCGCCAGCAGACCACAAACCGGGACAGGGGTCTCTGGGGCCAACGTCCTGACTTTC. Translating it yields CASRPQTGTGVSGANVLTF.

This clonotype was counted many times. The gene calls are TRBV12-3 or TRBV12-4 and TRBJ1-1, with D unresolved. V gave up 6 bases and J gave up 4 bases, with 6 bases separating them. CDR3 length: 11 residues. CDR3 bases: TGTGCCAGCAGAGCGACCACTGAAGCTTTCTTT. Translated, it gives CASRATTEAFF.

The chain carries TRBV12-3 or TRBV12-4 and TRBJ1-4; possible D gene TRBD1, 5 bases. Between the trimmed V and J ends, which lost 5 bases and 14 bases, there was a span of 15 bases. This CDR3 contains 12 residues. The CDR3 is CASSPSDSWLFF. CDR3 DNA sequence: TGTGCCAGCAGTCCCTCAGACAGCTGGCTGTTTTTT.

The V and J genes are TRBV4-3 and TRBJ2-7; D may correspond to TRBD1 or TRBD2 (5 bases each). This CDR3 has 14 residues. Trimming cost V 0 bases and J 8 bases, with 14 bases left between them. CDR1 and CDR2 (germline): LGHNA, YSLEER. The CDR3 bases are TGCGCCAGCAGCCAAGACCAGCAGGGACGCCAGCAGTACTTC. Translation: CASSQDQQGRQQYF.

This clonotype appeared a few times. This sequence joins TRBV29-1 and TRBJ2-1; D is unresolved. V lost 3 bases and J lost 4, with 7 bases in between. Germline CDR1 is SQVTM and CDR2 is ANQGSEA. This CDR3 region has 12 residues. The CDR3 DNA reads as TGCAGCGTTGAGTGGTCTTACAATGAGCAGTTCTTC. Its protein is CSVEWSYNEQFF.

This clonotype came up a few times. CDR3 sequence reads: CSVASVYEQYF. The CDR3 nucleotides read TGCAGCGTTGCTTCAGTTTACGAGCAGTACTTC. The chain joins TRBV29-1 to TRBJ2-7; D uncertain. This CDR3 is built from 11 residues. Germline-derived CDR1 and CDR2 are SQVTM and ANQGSEA. The V and J ends lost 4 bases and 4 bases respectively, with 8 bases between them.

This clonotype was observed a few times. The gene calls are TRBV7-9 and TRBJ2-1; the match to TRBD2 covers 7 bases. CDR1 SEHNR and CDR2 FQNEAQ come from the germline V gene (reference sequence). The V and J ends lost 0 bases and 7 bases, in that order; junction bases with no gene match: 6. The CDR3 contains 15 residues. For the CDR3, the DNA is TGTGCCAGCAGCTTAGCGGGAGGGCCGGGAAATGAGCAGTTCTTC. This sequence encodes CASSLAGGPGNEQFF.

V and J are TRBV3-1 and TRBJ2-1; D remains unclear. V was shortened by 1 base and J by 4 bases, with 11 bases between the two germline ends. The germline CDR1 and CDR2 sequences are LGHDT and YNNKEL (reference sequence). The CDR3 sequence is 15 residues long. The CDR3 here is CASSQGPPGYNEQFF. The CDR3 bases are TGTGCCAGCAGCCAAGGACCGCCAGGATACAATGAGCAGTTCTTC.

J is TRBJ2-7 and V is TRBV6-6; D is perhaps TRBD1 or TRBD2 (5 bases each). The CDR3 has 14 amino acids. CDR1 and CDR2 (germline): MNHNY, SVGAGI (reference sequence). The V gene lost 4 bases and the J gene lost 2 bases, with 12 bases spanning the gap. CDR3 protein: CASSSWDQPYEQYF. CDR3 sequence (DNA): TGTGCCAGCAGTTCTTGGGACCAGCCCTACGAGCAGTACTTC.

The chain has TRBV10-3 and TRBJ2-4; D gene uncertain. This CDR3 spans 14 amino acids. The V end lost 2 bases, the J end lost 7 bases, and 12 bases lay between the germline ends. CDR1 and CDR2 (germline): ENHRY, SYGVKD. In DNA form, the CDR3 reads TGTGCCATCAGTGAGAGGGAAGGTCGGAACATTCAGTACTTC. As protein: CAISEREGRNIQYF.

This clonotype was observed many times. The chain has TRBV7-6 and TRBJ1-1; maybe TRBD1 (5 bases). The CDR3 length is 18 residues. V shed 1 base and J shed 0 bases, with 18 bases lying between them. Per germline, CDR1 SGHVS and CDR2 FNYEAQ. In DNA form, the CDR3 reads TGTGCCAGCAGCTTAGAGGTCGGGGGACGGAGAATGAACACTGAAGCTTTCTTT. It specifies CASSLEVGGRRMNTEAFF.

The sample holds a few counts of this clonotype. The chain is built from TRBV7-6 and TRBJ2-1; the D is unclear. CDR1 and CDR2 from the germline V gene are SGHVS and FNYEAQ. This CDR3 is built from 16 residues. Trimming left V 1 base short and J 4 bases short, with 14 bases between. CDR3 coding DNA: TGTGCCAGCAGCTTAGTCCCCCCCGTGGGGTACAATGAGCAGTTCTTC. Translated: CASSLVPPVGYNEQFF. Drawing the rest from reference TRBV7-6 and TRBJ2-1, the complete variable domain is GAGVSQSPRYKVTKRGQDVALRCDPISGHVSLYWYRQALGQGPEFLTYFNYEAQQDKSGLPNDRFSAERPEGSISTLTIQRTEQRDSAMYRCASSLVPPVGYNEQFFGPGTRLTVL.

The chain recombines TRBV30 with TRBJ2-5; D assignment may be TRBD1 or TRBD2 (5 bases each). The CDR3 totals 13 residues. Germline V lookup: CDR1 GTSNPN, CDR2 SVGIG (reference sequence). Trimming pared 4 bases from V and 5 bases from J, leaving 14 bases between. The CDR3 DNA reads TGTGCCTGGACCCGTGGGGGTGTGGAGACCCAGTACTTC. Translating it yields CAWTRGGVETQYF.

The J gene is TRBJ1-6, the V gene TRBV11-2, with D uncertain. V was pared by 0 bases and J by 14 bases, with 14 bases between. Germline-derived CDR1 and CDR2 are SGHAT and FQNNGV. This CDR3 is built from 14 residues. The CDR3 loop reads CASSLDLGSGALHF. CDR3 DNA sequence: TGTGCCAGCAGCTTAGATCTCGGCAGTGGGGCCCTCCACTTT.

The chain joins TRBV2 to TRBJ1-3; D might be TRBD1 (6 bases). This CDR3 contains 15 residues. Germline assignment: CDR1 SNHLY and CDR2 FYNNEI. V dropped 4 bases and J dropped 5 bases, with 15 bases sitting between them. CDR3 DNA: TGTGCCAGCAGTGTATCAGGACAGATGAGAAACACCATATATTTT. It specifies CASSVSGQMRNTIYF.

This clonotype was found a few times. The chain has TRBV4-2 and TRBJ2-1, with 9 bases identical to TRBD2. V shed 0 bases, J shed 4 bases, and the junction held 7 bases outside the gene matches. CDR1 is LGHNA and CDR2 is YNFKEQ in the germline V gene. The CDR3 is 17 amino acids. In nucleotides, the CDR3 is TGTGCCAGCAGCCAAGAAGTTGGCGGGAGGGGTTACAATGAGCAGTTCTTC. Its translation: CASSQEVGGRGYNEQFF.

This clonotype has just a few counts. The chain links TRBV2 to TRBJ2-3, with 9 bases aligning to TRBD1. Germline CDR1 is SNHLY and CDR2 is FYNNEI. The ends lost 7 bases at V and 2 bases at J; junction bases unmatched: 13. The CDR3 covers 17 residues. The CDR3 region is CASKESTGTGPTDTQYF. The CDR3 DNA sequence: TGTGCCAGCAAGGAATCCACCGGGACAGGGCCCACAGATACGCAGTATTTT.

The chain is built from TRBV30 and TRBJ2-3; possible D gene TRBD2, 6 bases. Germline CDR1 and CDR2: GTSNPN and SVGIG (reference sequence). Trimming cost V 0 bases and J 4 bases, with 14 bases left between them. CDR3 length equals 15 residues. CDR3 loop: CAWSVVGGTADTQYF. CDR3 nucleotides: TGTGCCTGGAGTGTAGTCGGCGGGACGGCAGATACGCAGTATTTT. Based on the CDR3 plus reference TRBV30 and TRBJ2-3, the full variable domain is SQTIHQWPATLVQPVGSPLSLECTVEGTSNPNLYWYRQAAGRGLQLLFYSVGIGQISSEVPQNLSASRPQDRQFILSSKKLLLSDSGFYLCAWSVVGGTADTQYFGPGTRLTVL.

DNA for the CDR3: TGTGCCAGCAGTTTAAGGGAACTGAGCGAAGCTTTCTTT. Translated, it gives CASSLRELSEAFF. This chain connects TRBV12-3 or TRBV12-4 to TRBJ1-1; D uncertain. V lost 2 bases, J lost 8 bases, and 12 bases lay in between. The CDR3 length is 13 residues.

The chain employs TRBV5-1 and TRBJ2-5, with D maybe TRBD1 (6 bases). CDR3 length: 16 residues. The V end was cut by 1 base, the J end by 1 base, with 14 bases between. Germline assignment: CDR1 SGHRS and CDR2 YFSETQ. Here the CDR3 reads CASSLSYGDIQETQYF. The CDR3 coding sequence is TGCGCCAGCAGCTTGAGCTACGGGGACATCCAAGAGACCCAGTACTTC.

The table lists this clonotype with a few counts. V usage is TRBV12-3 or TRBV12-4 and J usage is TRBJ2-2; TRBD2 aligns across 9 bases. V gave up 5 bases and J gave up 4 bases; unmatched junction bases: 8. There are 16 residues in the CDR3. The CDR3 here is CASSPRLREGTGELFF. The CDR3 DNA sequence: TGTGCCAGCAGTCCCCGTCTGCGGGAGGGCACCGGGGAGCTGTTTTTT.

The chain combines TRBV7-9 with TRBJ2-1; no reliable D call. V was trimmed by 5 bases and J by 8 bases, leaving 16 bases between them. Germline lookup yields CDR1 SEHNR and CDR2 FQNEAQ (reference sequence). This CDR3 spans 14 amino acids. CDR3 region: CASSQGARADEQFF. The CDR3 nucleotides read TGTGCCAGCAGCCAAGGAGCTAGGGCGGATGAGCAGTTCTTC.

This rearrangement joins TRBV24-1 to TRBJ1-2; tentative D call: TRBD1 (5 bases). This CDR3 has 12 residues. Trimming shortened V by 7 bases and J by 2 bases, and 7 bases separated the two germline ends. CDR1 and CDR2 (germline): KGHDR, SFDVKD. CDR3 sequence reads: CATSRDNYGYTF. CDR3 coding DNA: TGTGCCACCAGCCGGGACAACTATGGCTACACCTTC.